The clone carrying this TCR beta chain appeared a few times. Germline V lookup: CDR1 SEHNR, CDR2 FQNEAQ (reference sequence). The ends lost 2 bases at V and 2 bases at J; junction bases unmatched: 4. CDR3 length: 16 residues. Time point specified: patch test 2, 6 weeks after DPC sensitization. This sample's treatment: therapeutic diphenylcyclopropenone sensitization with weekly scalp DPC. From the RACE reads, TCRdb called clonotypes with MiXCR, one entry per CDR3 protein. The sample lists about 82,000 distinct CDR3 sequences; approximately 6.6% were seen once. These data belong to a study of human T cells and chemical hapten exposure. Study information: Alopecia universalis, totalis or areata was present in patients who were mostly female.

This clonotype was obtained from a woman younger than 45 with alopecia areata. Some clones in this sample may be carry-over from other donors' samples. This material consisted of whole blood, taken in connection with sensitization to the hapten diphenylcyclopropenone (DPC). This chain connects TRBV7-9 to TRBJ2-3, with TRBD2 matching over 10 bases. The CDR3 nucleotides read TGTGCCAGCAGCTTACTAGCGGGGGTGATCACAGATACGCAGTATTTT. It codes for CASSLLAGVITDTQYF.